Listed below are T cell receptor beta chains from one sample, sequenced in a study of identical twins. Each CDR3 protein gets one entry after TCRdb re-called the 5' RACE reads with MiXCR. In the table there are 400,000 to 550,000 distinct CDR3 sequences, roughly a fifth of which are singletons. The sample was also linked to a second study, of T cells expressing NK-cell markers.

The specimen sequenced was CD4+ T cells sorted from blood. The receptors were gathered from a woman under 30 in good health. Both conserved end residues are part of each CDR3. The order of the fields is V gene, J gene, CDR3 protein.

TRBV6-1	TRBJ1-2	CASRRTLDTSNYGYTF
TRBV5-1	TRBJ2-7	CASSLVVQTYEQYF
TRBV20-1	TRBJ2-1	CSAQGIADEQFF
TRBV20-1	TRBJ1-1	CSAPLGQTTVNTEAFF
TRBV20-1	TRBJ2-1	CSPKGGGLNNEQFF
TRBV12-3/TRBV12-4	TRBJ1-2	CASSLQGAAGYTF
TRBV20-1	TRBJ1-5	CSALTGARNQPQHF
TRBV7-6	TRBJ2-7	CASRQGSSYEQYF
TRBV7-2	TRBJ2-5	CASSSIRETQYF
TRBV28	TRBJ2-5	CASRDLGETQYF
TRBV5-1	TRBJ2-7	CASSSSGQGLGEQYF
TRBV18	TRBJ2-7	CASSQGQYEQYF
TRBV15	TRBJ1-2	CATSRSKLGSYGYTF
TRBV5-6	TRBJ2-5	CASRSPGIQETQYF
TRBV12-3/TRBV12-4	TRBJ2-5	CASSLVRGSGRETQYF
TRBV10-3	TRBJ2-1	CAITGGTSGNNEQFF
TRBV6-2/TRBV6-3	TRBJ2-5	CASSPRMTSGSRRKETQYF
TRBV20-1	TRBJ2-3	CSANLNTGPDTQYF
TRBV29-1	TRBJ2-1	CSLGHYNEQFF
TRBV29-1	TRBJ2-7	CSVGGTGGTTKQYF
TRBV7-9	TRBJ1-3	CASSPSFSNTIYF
TRBV5-1	TRBJ2-5	CASSPSAGVETQYF
TRBV21-1	TRBJ2-1	CASSARLRLAAYNEQFF
TRBV12-3/TRBV12-4	TRBJ2-3	CASSPGQGSTDTQYF
TRBV29-1	TRBJ1-2	CSASPGQGINGYTF
TRBV5-4	TRBJ2-7	CASSLVPGAYEQYF
TRBV12-3/TRBV12-4	TRBJ1-4	CASSLGPERLFF
TRBV6-2/TRBV6-3	TRBJ2-4	CASTDRRFGGPNKNIQYF
TRBV9	TRBJ2-5	CASSVGRTLGGQETQYF
TRBV20-1	TRBJ2-1	CSADGTIIVNEQFF
TRBV10-3	TRBJ2-1	CAISDPTSGGGEQFF
TRBV20-1	TRBJ1-1	CSADQGGNTEAFF
TRBV20-1	TRBJ1-2	CSASRDGLYGYTF
TRBV7-9	TRBJ2-5	CASSSDSGQETQYF
TRBV12-5	TRBJ2-7	CASSEREGPLEQYF
TRBV20-1	TRBJ2-5	CSPGGQDGETQYF
TRBV6-2/TRBV6-3	TRBJ2-3	CASSHTTTSGRSDTQYF
TRBV18	TRBJ1-3	CASSPATSGNTIYF
TRBV12-3/TRBV12-4	TRBJ1-1	CASSLIGGLAEAFF
TRBV5-5	TRBJ2-3	CASSSGQGSDTQYF
TRBV2	TRBJ1-2	CASLPTGYGYTF
TRBV20-1	TRBJ1-4	CSARGAKGEDEKLFF
TRBV15	TRBJ2-7	CATSRDGSGAYEQYF
TRBV5-1	TRBJ2-5	CASSLVWGEETQYF
TRBV21-1	TRBJ2-1	CARDRPIYEQFF
TRBV5-1	TRBJ2-3	CASSPTGTAFTQYF
TRBV20-1	TRBJ1-2	CSATGGDYGYTF
TRBV19	TRBJ2-5	CASSIVRRSGSPETQYF
TRBV20-1	TRBJ2-1	CKGPREQFF
TRBV25-1	TRBJ2-7	CASSAGREQYF
TRBV20-1	TRBJ2-3	CSARAGGPTDTQYF
TRBV24-1	TRBJ2-1	CATSRSGGVNEQFF
TRBV12-3/TRBV12-4	TRBJ2-3	CASSWDYSSTDTQYF
TRBV12-3/TRBV12-4	TRBJ2-7	CASSPPRDGHEQYF
TRBV5-1	TRBJ2-3	CASGGGTFRDTQYF